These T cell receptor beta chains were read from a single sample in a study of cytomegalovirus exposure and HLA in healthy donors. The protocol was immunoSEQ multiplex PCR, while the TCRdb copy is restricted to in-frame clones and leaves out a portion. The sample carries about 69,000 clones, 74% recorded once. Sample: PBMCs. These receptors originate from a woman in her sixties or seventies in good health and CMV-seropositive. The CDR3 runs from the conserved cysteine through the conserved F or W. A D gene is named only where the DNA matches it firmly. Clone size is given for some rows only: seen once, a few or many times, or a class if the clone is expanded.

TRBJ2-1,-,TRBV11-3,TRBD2,CASSLVGGVGSYNEQFF,TGTGCCAGCAGCTTAGTTGGGGGGGTAGGGTCCTACAATGAGCAGTTCTTC
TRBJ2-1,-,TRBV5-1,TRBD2,CASSAGLAGGYEQFF,TGCGCCAGCAGCGCGGGACTAGCGGGAGGATATGAGCAGTTCTTC
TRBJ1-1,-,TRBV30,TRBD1,CAWRNRGRGTEAFF,TGTGCCTGGAGGAACAGGGGGCGCGGCACTGAAGCTTTCTTT
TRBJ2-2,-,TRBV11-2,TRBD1,CASSLPGTVVGRELFF,TGTGCCAGCAGCTTACCCGGGACAGTTGTGGGCAGGGAGCTGTTTTTT
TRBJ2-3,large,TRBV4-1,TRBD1,CASSHTTGADTDTQYF,TGCGCCAGCAGCCACACAACAGGGGCCGACACAGATACGCAGTATTTT
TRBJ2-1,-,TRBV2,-,CASSEYNEQFF,TGTGCCAGCAGTGAATATAATGAGCAGTTCTTC
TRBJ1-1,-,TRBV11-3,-,CASSSSPPQGKLEAFF,TGTGCCAGCAGCTCCTCCCCGCCACAGGGCAAACTTGAAGCTTTCTTT
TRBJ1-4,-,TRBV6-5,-,CASSYQGLKNEKLFF,TGTGCCAGCAGTTACCAGGGTCTGAAAAATGAAAAACTGTTTTTT
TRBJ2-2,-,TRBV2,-,CASSANGAGELFF,TGTGCCAGCAGTGCCAACGGGGCCGGGGAGCTGTTTTTT
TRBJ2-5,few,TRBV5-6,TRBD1,CASSFGGQVQETQYF,TGTGCCAGCAGCTTTGGGGGACAGGTTCAAGAGACCCAGTACTTC
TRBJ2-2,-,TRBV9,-,CASSVVGAGELFF,TGTGCCAGCAGCGTAGTGGGAGCCGGGGAGCTGTTTTTT
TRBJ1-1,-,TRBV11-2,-,CASSSQLNTEAFF,TGTGCCAGCAGCTCACAACTGAACACTGAAGCTTTCTTT
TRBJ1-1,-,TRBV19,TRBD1,CASSERQGRSAFF,TGTGCCAGTAGCGAGAGACAGGGACGATCAGCTTTCTTT
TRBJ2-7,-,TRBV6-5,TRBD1,CASSSPGGSSYEQYF,TGTGCCAGCAGCTCCCCAGGGGGCAGCTCCTACGAGCAGTACTTC
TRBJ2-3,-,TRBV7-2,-,CASSLVVGQSTDTQYF,TGTGCCAGCAGCTTAGTTGTGGGACAAAGCACAGATACGCAGTATTTT
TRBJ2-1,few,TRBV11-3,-,CASSEGVLDKQFF,TGTGCCAGCAGCGAGGGGGTTCTGGACAAACAGTTCTTC
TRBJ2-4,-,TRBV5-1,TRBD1,CASSSSGTGNIQYF,TGCGCCAGCAGTTCCTCCGGGACAGGAAACATTCAGTACTTC
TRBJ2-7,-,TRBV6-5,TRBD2,CASSGEGYYEQYF,TGTGCCAGCAGTGGGGAGGGGTACTACGAGCAGTACTTC
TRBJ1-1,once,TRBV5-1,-,CASSLESGNMNTEAFF,TGCGCCAGCAGCTTGGAATCAGGAAACATGAACACTGAAGCTTTCTTT
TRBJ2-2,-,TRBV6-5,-,CASSRGGTGELFF,TGTGCCAGCAGTCGAGGGGGCACCGGGGAGCTGTTTTTT
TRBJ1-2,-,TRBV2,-,CASRGLGSSYGYTF,TGTGCCAGCAGGGGGCTGGGTTCGAGCTATGGCTACACCTTC
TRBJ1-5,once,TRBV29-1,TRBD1,CSVIGTGTDSNQPQHF,TGCAGCGTAATCGGGACAGGGACAGATAGCAATCAGCCCCAGCATTTT
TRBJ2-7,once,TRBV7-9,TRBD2,CASSLVGLAGDEQYF,TGTGCCAGCAGCTTAGTCGGACTAGCGGGAGATGAGCAGTACTTC
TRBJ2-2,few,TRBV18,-,CASSPRVATNTGELFF,TGTGCCAGCTCACCACGGGTAGCGACGAACACCGGGGAGCTGTTTTTT
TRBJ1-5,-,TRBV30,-,CAWSPGGQPQHF,TGTGCCTGGAGCCCGGGGGGGCAGCCCCAGCATTTT
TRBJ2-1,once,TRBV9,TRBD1,CASSVGTGEYNEQFF,TGTGCCAGCAGCGTAGGGACAGGGGAATACAATGAGCAGTTCTTC
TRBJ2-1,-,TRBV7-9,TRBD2,CASSLLVGTSGRSEEQFF,TGTGCCAGCAGCTTATTGGTTGGGACTAGCGGGAGATCGGAAGAGCAGTTCTTC
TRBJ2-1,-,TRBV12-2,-,CASRFPRLAGNGNEQFF,TGTGCAAGTCGCTTCCCTAGACTAGCGGGGAACGGGAATGAGCAGTTCTTC
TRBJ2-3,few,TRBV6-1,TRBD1,CASSERTGADTQYF,TGTGCCAGCAGTGAGAGGACAGGGGCCGATACGCAGTATTTT
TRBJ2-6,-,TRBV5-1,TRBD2,CASSNRLATGANVLTF,TGCGCCAGCAGTAATAGACTAGCTACCGGGGCCAACGTCCTGACTTTC
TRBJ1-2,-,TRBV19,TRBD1,CASRDRGEAVGYTF,TGTGCCAGTAGGGACAGGGGCGAGGCCGTTGGCTACACCTTC
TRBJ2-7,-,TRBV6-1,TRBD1,CASRGRGQESYEQYF,TGTGCCAGCAGGGGAAGGGGACAGGAGTCCTACGAGCAGTACTTC
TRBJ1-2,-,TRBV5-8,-,CASGQGNYGYTF,TGTGCCAGCGGGCAGGGGAACTATGGCTACACCTTC
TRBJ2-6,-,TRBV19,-,CASSWQYPPSGANVLTF,TGTGCCAGTTCTTGGCAGTATCCACCCTCTGGGGCCAACGTCCTGACTTTC
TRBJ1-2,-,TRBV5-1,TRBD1,CASSPRDSYGYTF,TGCGCCAGCAGCCCCCGGGACAGTTATGGCTACACCTTC
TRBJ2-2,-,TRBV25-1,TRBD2,CASSESYRTSGRPGELFF,TGTGCCAGCAGTGAATCTTACCGGACTAGCGGGAGACCCGGGGAGCTGTTTTTT
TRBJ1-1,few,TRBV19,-,CASSFPLGEAFF,TGTGCCAGTAGTTTTCCACTAGGAGAAGCTTTCTTT
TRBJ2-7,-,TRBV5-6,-,CASSTLTSMINEQYF,TGTGCCAGCAGCACGTTAACTAGCATGATCAACGAGCAGTACTTC
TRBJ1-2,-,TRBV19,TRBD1,CASSMTGANYGYTF,TGTGCCAGTAGTATGACAGGGGCCAACTATGGCTACACCTTC
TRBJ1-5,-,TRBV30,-,CAWSPRPRSNQPQHF,TGTGCCTGGAGTCCCCGACCGAGGAGCAATCAGCCCCAGCATTTT
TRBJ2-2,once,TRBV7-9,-,CASSLEGVGPNTGELFF,TGTGCCAGCAGCTTAGAAGGGGTGGGCCCGAACACCGGGGAGCTGTTTTTT